This T cell receptor beta chain was captured in a study of response to subunit inactivated influenza vaccine. This clonotype was observed a handful of times. Each CDR3 protein is one row after TCRdb ran MiXCR on the RT-PCR reads. The table records around 520,000 distinct CDR3 sequences, roughly 23% of them present only once. The CDR3 has 15 amino acids. The germline gives CDR1 LNHDA, CDR2 SQIVND (reference sequence). V shed 6 bases, J shed 2 bases, and the junction held 5 bases outside the gene matches. The chain employs TRBV19 and TRBJ2-3; 10 bases align to TRBD2. This TCR was sampled from a man in his fifties or sixties who received an inactivated influenza vaccine. The sequenced sample was CD4+ T cells sorted from PBMCs, obtained 5 days after vaccination. The CDR3 loop reads CASRTGLADTDTQYF. The CDR3, as DNA: TGTGCCAGTAGAACCGGACTAGCGGACACAGATACGCAGTATTTT.